This T cell receptor beta chain was retrieved from a study of CD8 T cells in Susac syndrome. In germline, CDR1 is DFQATT, CDR2 SNEGSKA (reference sequence). This CDR3 is built from 15 residues. V dropped 5 bases and J dropped 0 bases, with 17 bases sitting between them. The RNA, roughly 0.45 to 1 ug, was put through reverse transcription using random hexamers. TCRdb recomputed calls from the immunoSEQ multiplex PCR reads with MiXCR, one row per CDR3 protein. Altogether some 220,000 distinct CDR3 sequences are present, nearly 97% being singletons, with the ten largest covering 0.085% to 0.1%. The sample was CD4+ T cells from PBMCs. This chain connects TRBV20-1 to TRBJ2-7; a possible D gene is TRBD2 (5 bases). This TCR was recovered from a human donor with multiple sclerosis. The CDR3 sequence is CSAFNPSGSSYEQYF. CDR3 DNA sequence: TGCAGTGCTTTCAACCCCTCGGGGAGCTCCTACGAGCAGTACTTC.